The present TCR beta chain was sequenced within a study of CD8+CD57+ T cells in acquired aplastic anemia (dated by TCRdb to 2017 to 2018). Study-level background: On average, sorted CD4+ and CD8+ cells yielded around 3.5 ug of extracted DNA, with a range of 0.2 to 27.4 ug. CD8+CD57+ expansion was defined as a frequency above the mean frequency observed in healthy subjects.

Genomic DNA served as template for TCR beta VDJ combination and CDR3 sequence profiling. An Illumina HiSeq 2000 was used for TCR repertoire sequencing. The original pipeline was this. Repertoires were assessed using TRBV/TRBJ rearrangement plots, CDR3 size and DJ length profiles, and Simpson's diversity index. The immunodominant clone was defined as the most abundant DNA sequence in deep sequencing data. CDR3 amino acid sequences were checked for sharing between subjects and were compared against published repertoires and the VDJdb database. In TCRdb, the public reads were trimmed at Q25 with fastp and aligned with MiXCR, with productive beta chains retained. Each entry is one CDR3 protein sequence, shown with its most common DNA and genes. The V and J calls here are based on TCRdb, not the publication. This sample comprises 150,000 to 200,000 distinct CDR3 sequences, 45% to 55% of them detected only once. The ten largest clones take up 1.1% of the sample.

Expansion of CD8+CD57+ cells had been shown by flow cytometry in the patients chosen for sequencing. All patients had severe acquired aplastic anemia diagnosed by International Study of Aplastic Anemia and Agranulocytosis and Camitta criteria. At the time blood was sampled, none of the patients had received any therapy. In the study, sorted CD4+ and CD8+ blood T cells from patients with severe aplastic anemia and from healthy subjects underwent deep sequencing of TCR repertoires. Patients were enrolled in the USA under clinicaltrials.gov protocols 00001620, 01623167, 00001397, 00071045, 00081523 and 00961064. Ficoll-Paque density gradient centrifugation was used to isolate peripheral blood mononuclear cells. CD4+ and CD8+ T cells were sorted by FACS or magnetic beads before DNA extraction. General findings and caveats noted by the study authors: Approximately 31 CD8+ CDR3 sequences were found in both patients and controls but appeared to be highly expressed in patients and within the immunodominant clones of the patients. No significant difference in CD8+ Simpson's diversity was found between patients and healthy controls (P=0.060).

Spanning cysteine to phenylalanine, the CDR3 consists of 15 amino acids. The only DNA kept is the CDR3, 45 bases in frame from the first base. V and J are trimmed by 0 bases and 8 bases, and the gene matches miss 4 bases of the junction. A remark on this clonotype: No antigen is known for it. No base quality values were provided; no much bigger clone lies one nucleotide off.

Input material: sorted CD4+, CD8+, or CD8+CD57+ T cells (not recorded which) from PBMCs. This sequence originates from a human donor with aplastic anemia. The sequence is built from TRBV12-3 or TRBV12-4 and TRBJ1-4, with 9 bases matching TRBD1. The sequenced DNA: TGTGCCAGCAGTTTAGCGGGGACAGGGTACGAAAAACTGTTTTTT. This yields the protein CASSLAGTGYEKLFF.